This note documents a single TCR beta chain sequence. What it recognizes is unknown. This entry belongs to a study of T cell responses to AZD1222 COVID-19 vaccine. Overall study findings and caveats: Recipients of two AZD1222 doses showed rising Spike-specific TCR breadth and depth.

Germline values: CDR1 SQVTM, CDR2 ANQGSEA. J lost 5 bases, V lost 6 bases, and 5 bases had no gene match. CDR3 size: 14 residues. Produced via immunoSEQ multiplex PCR; TCRdb's table is partial and in-frame only. The data show 150,000 to 200,000 clones, with around 91% seen just once and 5% to 6.5% held by the top ten. This specimen was peripheral blood, taken 28 days after the second AZD1222 dose. The chain links TRBV29-1 to TRBJ2-3; 13 bases fit TRBD2. The TCR was taken from an adult who received the AZD1222 COVID-19 vaccine. This CDR3 is CSVQGTSGKDTQYF. CDR3 in DNA: TGCAGCGTCCAGGGGACTAGCGGGAAAGATACGCAGTATTTT.